The next 32 T cell receptor beta chains were all read from a single sample in a study of monozygotic twins with inflammatory bowel disease. TCRdb re-called the 5' RACE reads and catalogs CDR3 proteins one per entry, DNA excluded. Reported are some 190,000 distinct CDR3 sequences; the ten largest clones contain more than 7.5%. Material: blood. Every receptor here comes from a human donor with ulcerative colitis or Crohn's disease, or a healthy co-twin of an affected twin (not recorded which).

This chain joins TRBV18 and TRBJ2-3. Germline V gene sequence: CDR1 KGHSH, CDR2 LQKENI. The CDR3 length is 16 residues. The CDR3 loop is CASSPPAGGGTDTQYF.

The chain combines TRBV5-5 with TRBJ1-1; TCRdb's D gene call, TRBD1, goes unchecked for lack of DNA. The CDR3 consists of 17 residues. The germline gives CDR1 SGHKS, CDR2 YYEKEE (reference sequence). CDR3 region: CASSLTGTGLQGTEAFF.

V and J are TRBV5-1 and TRBJ2-1. The CDR3 is made up of 13 amino acids. Germline V gene data show CDR1 as SGHRS and CDR2 as YFSETQ. CDR3 region: CASSLIGYNEQFF. The full variable domain, completed using reference TRBV5-1 and TRBJ2-1, is KAGVTQTPRYLIKTRGQQVTLSCSPISGHRSVSWYQQTPGQGLQFLFEYFSETQRNKGNFPGRFSGRQFSNSRSEMNVSTLELGDSALYLCASSLIGYNEQFFGPGTRLTVL.

The chain combines TRBV5-1 with TRBJ2-1; TCRdb selects TRBD2, and the lack of DNA leaves this call unchecked. The CDR3 is 15 residues long. Germline CDR1 SGHRS, CDR2 YFSETQ. The CDR3: CASSLRPEGGNEQFF.

The rearrangement joins TRBV7-9 to TRBJ1-2. Per germline, CDR1 SEHNR and CDR2 FQNEAQ (reference sequence). CDR3 length: 15 residues. The CDR3 region is CASSLRLPTLYGYTF.

This rearrangement joins TRBV6-1 to TRBJ2-3; TCRdb designates TRBD1, a call that cannot be tested without DNA. The CDR3 has 15 amino acids. Germline V gene data show CDR1 as MNHNS and CDR2 as SASEGT. The chain's CDR3 is CASTRGGGRTDTQYF.

The chain joins TRBV4-1 to TRBJ2-7; TCRdb returns TRBD2, unconfirmable since there is no DNA. CDR3 size: 14 residues. CDR1 is MGHRA and CDR2 is YSYEKL in the germline V gene. CDR3 loop: CASRPKSQGNEQYF.

This chain connects TRBV5-1 to TRBJ2-7. CDR1 is SGHRS and CDR2 is YFSETQ in the germline V gene. The length of the CDR3 is 12 residues. This CDR3 is CASSVVKGEQYF.

V gene TRBV15 combines with J gene TRBJ1-6; as DNA is missing, the TRBD1 call by TCRdb cannot be tested. Germline CDR1 is LNHNV and CDR2 is YYDKDF (reference sequence). This CDR3 region has 14 residues. The chain's CDR3 is CATSTLKGDSPLHF.

This chain uses TRBV10-3 with TRBJ1-4; as DNA is missing, the TRBD1 call by TCRdb cannot be tested. This CDR3 comprises 14 residues. Germline CDR1 ENHRY, CDR2 SYGVKD. CDR3 region: CAIRGTSDNEKLFF.

V and J are TRBV20-1 and TRBJ1-5. The germline V gene encodes CDR1 DFQATT and CDR2 SNEGSKA (reference sequence). The CDR3 totals 11 residues. CDR3 protein: CSAQAGVSQHF.

The chain employs TRBV29-1 and TRBJ1-1. Germline loops: CDR1 SQVTM, CDR2 ANQGSEA. The CDR3 loop spans 13 amino acids. This CDR3 is CSVDKGSRTEAFF.

The chain's CDR3 is CATSDSDRRIQETQYF. The chain carries TRBV24-1 and TRBJ2-5; TCRdb proposes TRBD1, but this gene call is untestable without DNA. Germline values: CDR1 KGHDR, CDR2 SFDVKD. The CDR3 runs to 16 residues.

This chain links TRBV7-9 with TRBJ2-7; no DNA is available, so the TRBD2 call from TCRdb remains unchecked. The CDR3 totals 17 residues. Germline lookup yields CDR1 SEHNR and CDR2 FQNEAQ (reference sequence). CDR3: CASSPPGAGLTTYEQYF.

The chain is built from TRBV12-3 or TRBV12-4 and TRBJ1-4; TCRdb gives TRBD1 as the D gene, but with no DNA this cannot be confirmed. The CDR3 has 13 amino acids. The CDR3 reads CASSLDMDEKLFF.

The chain carries TRBV28 and TRBJ2-7; lacking DNA, the TRBD1 call made by TCRdb goes unchecked. This CDR3 spans 13 amino acids. CDR1 MDHEN and CDR2 SYDVKM come from the germline V gene. The CDR3 sequence: CASSLDSLYEQYF. The full variable domain, rest sourced from reference TRBV28 and TRBJ2-7, is DVKVTQSSRYLVKRTGEKVFLECVQDMDHENMFWYRQDPGLGLRLIYFSYDVKMKEKGDIPEGYSVSREKKERFSLILESASTNQTSMYLCASSLDSLYEQYFGPGTRLTVT.

The chain couples TRBV7-9 to TRBJ2-7; TCRdb selects TRBD1, and the lack of DNA leaves this call unchecked. Germline values: CDR1 SEHNR, CDR2 FQNEAQ (reference sequence). The CDR3 totals 14 residues. The CDR3 sequence is CASSNTGGLYEQYF.

The chain combines TRBV7-8 with TRBJ2-7. Germline CDR1 reads SGHVS; CDR2 reads FQNEAQ. This CDR3 region has 14 residues. The CDR3 sequence is CASSPAYLGNEQYF.

The chain has TRBV20-1 and TRBJ1-1; TCRdb gives TRBD1 as the D gene, but with no DNA this cannot be confirmed. Per the germline V gene, CDR1 is DFQATT and CDR2 is SNEGSKA (reference sequence). The CDR3 runs 15 residues. CDR3 sequence: CRPGPGTEIYTEAFF.

This chain uses TRBV29-1 with TRBJ2-7; no DNA is available, so the TRBD2 call from TCRdb remains unchecked. This CDR3 contains 16 residues. CDR1 is SQVTM, CDR2 ANQGSEA, per germline. CDR3 loop: CSVEGSPRAGSYEQYF.

This chain joins TRBV29-1 and TRBJ2-1; absent DNA, TCRdb's TRBD1 call cannot be checked. The CDR3 is made up of 14 amino acids. Germline V lookup: CDR1 SQVTM, CDR2 ANQGSEA. The CDR3 loop is CSGPAGTGGNEQFF.

The genes are TRBV5-1 and TRBJ1-2; absent DNA, TCRdb's TRBD1 call cannot be checked. The CDR3 totals 15 residues. Germline V gene lookup returns CDR1 SGHRS and CDR2 YFSETQ. CDR3 sequence: CASSSSPQGAEGYTF.

The CDR3 sequence is CASSPTGVPNSNQPQHF. The genes are TRBV6-1 and TRBJ1-5; the D call from TCRdb, TRBD1, cannot be confirmed without DNA. The CDR3 is 17 amino acids. Germline V gene lookup returns CDR1 MNHNS and CDR2 SASEGT.

The gene calls are TRBV19 and TRBJ2-3; the D call of TRBD2 rests on TCRdb alone, since no DNA is present to check it. Germline lookup yields CDR1 LNHDA and CDR2 SQIVND (reference sequence). This CDR3 is 13 amino acids long. CDR3: CASSTRETDTQYF.

The chain is built from TRBV7-2 and TRBJ2-5; the TRBD1 assignment by TCRdb is unverifiable without DNA. The CDR3 extends over 14 amino acids. CDR1 and CDR2 from the germline V gene are SGHTA and FQGNSA. Here the CDR3 reads CASSLVGVQETQYF.

V usage is TRBV5-1 and J usage is TRBJ2-3; there is no DNA to check the TCRdb D call of TRBD1. This CDR3 comprises 16 residues. Germline CDR1 is SGHRS and CDR2 is YFSETQ. The CDR3 is CASSYGTGGSTDTQYF.

The chain has TRBV11-3 and TRBJ2-2; TCRdb designates TRBD1, a call that cannot be tested without DNA. This CDR3 is 15 amino acids long. The germline V gene has CDR1 SGHNT and CDR2 YENEEA. CDR3 region: CASSLTGGNTGELFF.

CDR3 in amino acids: CASSQEGQGGEQFF. The chain couples TRBV4-3 to TRBJ2-1; TCRdb indicates TRBD1, and absent DNA this call remains unverified. The germline V gene encodes CDR1 LGHNA and CDR2 YSLEER. This CDR3 contains 14 residues.

V usage is TRBV19 and J usage is TRBJ1-1. The CDR3 spans 14 residues. CDR1 and CDR2 from the germline V gene are LNHDA and SQIVND (reference sequence). This chain's CDR3 is CASSILKFDTEAFF.

V usage is TRBV7-9 and J usage is TRBJ1-3. This CDR3 is built from 13 residues. Germline-derived CDR1 and CDR2 are SEHNR and FQNEAQ (reference sequence). The CDR3 loop reads CASSHGSGNTIYF.

The chain uses TRBV24-1 and TRBJ2-5; the D call from TCRdb, TRBD1, cannot be confirmed without DNA. The CDR3 length is 14 residues. Germline-derived CDR1 and CDR2 are KGHDR and SFDVKD. The chain's CDR3 is CATSDPRVTETQYF.

The chain joins TRBV2 to TRBJ2-1; lacking DNA, the TRBD2 call made by TCRdb goes unchecked. The CDR3 spans 17 residues. Germline V gene lookup returns CDR1 SNHLY and CDR2 FYNNEI. The CDR3 spells CASRKASGPSSYNEQFF.